A selection of T cell receptor beta chains follows, all from one sample in a study of beta chain features in type 1 diabetes. The repertoire was sequenced with immunoSEQ multiplex PCR; TCRdb's copy has only in-frame clones and lacks some. The data contain about 400,000 clones, 10% to 15% of them singletons. Sample: naive CD4+ T cells from blood. The receptors originated from a woman aged 18 to 35 with type 1 diabetes. The CDR3 runs from the conserved cysteine through the conserved F or W. The D gene is left open where the match is weak. Only part of the rows carry a size: once, few, many, or a class if the clone is expanded.

-	-	TRBV11-2	TRBJ2-1	CASSLGFQHRQNNEQFF	TGTGCCAGCAGCTTAGGTTTCCAGCACAGACAGAACAATGAGCAGTTCTTC
-	TRBD2	TRBV11-2	TRBJ2-5	CASSSVAGEETQYF	TGTGCCAGCAGCTCTGTAGCGGGGGAAGAGACCCAGTACTTC
few	-	TRBV7-2	TRBJ2-7	CASSTRVYEQYF	TGTGCCAGCAGCACCAGGGTCTACGAGCAGTACTTC
-	-	TRBV7-2	TRBJ1-4	CASSTGSTNEKLFF	TGTGCCAGCAGCACAGGGTCAACTAATGAAAAACTGTTTTTT
few	-	TRBV2	TRBJ1-2	CASSLEDSFGYTF	TGTGCCAGCAGCCTGGAGGACAGCTTCGGCTACACCTTC
few	-	TRBV18	TRBJ2-2	CASSRNGLAPGELFF	TGTGCCAGCTCACGGAACGGACTGGCCCCCGGGGAGCTGTTTTTT
few	-	TRBV28	TRBJ2-1	CASSLPDYYNEQFF	TGTGCCAGCAGTTTACCTGACTACTACAATGAGCAGTTCTTC
-	-	TRBV4-3	TRBJ1-2	CASSQEGSYGYTF	TGCGCCAGCAGCCAGGAGGGGTCCTATGGCTACACCTTC
-	-	TRBV27	TRBJ1-5	CASSPVGRNQPQHF	TGTGCCAGCAGTCCGGTGGGCCGTAATCAGCCCCAGCATTTT
-	TRBD1	TRBV5-1	TRBJ2-3	CASSWRDRATDTQYF	TGCGCCAGCAGCTGGCGGGACAGGGCCACAGATACGCAGTATTTT
few	-	TRBV6-5	TRBJ2-7	CASRPPGSRYEQYF	TGTGCCAGCAGACCCCCGGGGAGTCGGTACGAGCAGTACTTC
few	-	TRBV6-5	TRBJ2-4	CASRLGVENIQYF	TGTGCCAGCAGGTTAGGGGTCGAAAACATTCAGTACTTC